This T cell receptor (beta chain) was recorded in a study of blood T cell repertoires in COVID-19. Study-wide context: Material from acute and convalescent COVID-19 was sourced from the United States, Italy and Spain. The analysed material was cDNA or gDNA that came from T cells, B-cell-depleted T cells, or PBMCs.

The CDR3 covers 12 residues. In germline, CDR1 is SGHDN, CDR2 FVKESK. The V gene lost 9 bases and the J gene lost 5 bases, with 10 bases spanning the gap. Methods used by the authors: Reference gene primer amplification gave nucleated cell count estimates. Clones were sequenced by immunoSEQ multiplex PCR, and TCRdb holds only the in-frame ones, with some missing. V, J and clone size derive from that table, while D and trimming were established from the DNA sequence. Altogether about 180,000 clones are present, 70% to 90% being singletons, with the ten largest covering under 4.5%. The clonotype comes from a woman aged 25 to 45 with acute or convalescent COVID-19. Sequenced input: peripheral blood. The chain couples TRBV14 to TRBJ1-4; D is unclear. The CDR3 sequence is CASSGENEKLFF. In DNA form, the CDR3 reads TGTGCCAGTAGCGGGGAGAATGAAAAACTGTTTTTT.